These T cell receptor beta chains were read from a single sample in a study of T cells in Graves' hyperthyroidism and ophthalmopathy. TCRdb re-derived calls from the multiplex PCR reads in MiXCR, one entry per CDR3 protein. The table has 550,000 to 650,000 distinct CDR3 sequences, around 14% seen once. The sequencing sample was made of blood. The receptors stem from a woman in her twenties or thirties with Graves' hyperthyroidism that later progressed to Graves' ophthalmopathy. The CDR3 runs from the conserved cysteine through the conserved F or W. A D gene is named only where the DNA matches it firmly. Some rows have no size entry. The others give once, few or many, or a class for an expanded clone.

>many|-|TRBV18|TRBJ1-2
CASSPDSANYGYTF
TGTGCCAGCTCCCCGGACAGCGCGAACTATGGCTACACCTTC
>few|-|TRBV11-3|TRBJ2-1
CASSLLGGSVSSYNEQFF
TGTGCCAGCAGCCTCCTCGGGGGTAGCGTTAGCTCCTACAATGAGCAGTTCTTC
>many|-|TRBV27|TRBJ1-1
CASSFEGRAGNTEAFF
TGTGCCAGCAGTTTTGAGGGCCGGGCTGGGAACACTGAAGCTTTCTTT
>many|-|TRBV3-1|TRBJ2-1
CASSQGRGKANEQFF
TGTGCCAGCAGCCAAGGTCGCGGGAAGGCCAATGAGCAGTTCTTC
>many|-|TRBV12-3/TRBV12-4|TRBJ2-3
CASSPLNLGTDTQYF
TGTGCCAGCAGTCCCCTTAACCTAGGGACAGATACGCAGTATTTT
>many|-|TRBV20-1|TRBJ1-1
CSALGGTEAFF
TGCAGTGCCCTTGGCGGGACTGAAGCTTTCTTT
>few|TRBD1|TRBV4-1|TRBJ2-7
CASSHPWDSSYEQYF
TGCGCCAGCAGCCACCCATGGGACAGCTCCTACGAGCAGTACTTC
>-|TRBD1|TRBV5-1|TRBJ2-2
CASSLNRQGPGELFF
TGCGCCAGCAGCTTGAATAGACAGGGACCCGGGGAGCTGTTTTTT
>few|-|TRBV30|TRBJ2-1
CAWSAANEQFF
TGTGCCTGGAGCGCAGCGAATGAGCAGTTCTTC
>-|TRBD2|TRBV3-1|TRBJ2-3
CASSVRIGASGGERDTQYF
TGTGCCAGCAGCGTAAGGATCGGGGCTAGCGGAGGGGAGAGGGATACGCAGTATTTT
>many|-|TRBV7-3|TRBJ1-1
CASSLNANGNTEAFF
TGTGCCAGCAGCTTAAACGCCAATGGGAACACTGAAGCTTTCTTT